These T cell receptor beta chains were read from a single sample in a study of blood T cell repertoires in COVID-19. The method was immunoSEQ multiplex PCR; TCRdb's version includes in-frame clones alone and lacks a portion of them. The sample yields roughly 65,000 clones, roughly 79% seen once. Sequencing was carried out using peripheral blood. The receptor source for this set is a human donor in a cohort sampled during active COVID-19. CDR3s include the opening cysteine and the closing phenylalanine or tryptophan.

>TRBJ2-2|TRBV29-1
CSVGPGTGNTGELFF
>TRBJ2-1|TRBV3-1/TRBV3-2
CASSQTQGRGYVDEQFF
>TRBJ1-5|TRBV7-2
CASTLDSYNQPQHF
>TRBJ2-1|TRBV9
CASSADNRAYNEQFF
>TRBJ2-3|TRBV6-5
CASSYFLAGGTDTQYF
>TRBJ2-3|TRBV7-9
CASSLWRSTDTQYF
>TRBJ2-1|TRBV19
CASRGTSGPYNEQFF
>TRBJ2-7|TRBV19
CASSPQGSPLEQYF
>TRBJ2-3|TRBV29-1
CSVDPSTDTQYF
>TRBJ2-3|TRBV27
CASSLSTSHSTDTQYF
>TRBJ2-2|TRBV2
CASRRTGLGGELFF
>TRBJ2-2|TRBV5-6
CASSDREPTGELFF
>TRBJ1-6|TRBV7-2
CASSSQVTNSPLHF
>TRBJ1-2|TRBV3-1/TRBV3-2
CASSLGGSGYTF
>TRBJ2-7|TRBV29-1
CSVDSGTGTSARDEQYF
>TRBJ2-7|TRBV5-6
CASSPRLAGTYEQYF
>TRBJ2-3|TRBV15
CATSEGGGGDTQYF
>TRBJ1-2|TRBV7-2
CASSPRRGFTTYGYTF
>TRBJ2-1|TRBV5-1
CATRVGILVHEQFF
>TRBJ2-3|TRBV28
CASSNQLGIGRDTQYF
>TRBJ2-6|TRBV4-1
CASSHVGGFPGANVLTF
>TRBJ2-7|TRBV5-1
CASSPGQGPSEQYF
>TRBJ2-1|TRBV5-4
CASSSDRLIYNEQFF
>TRBJ1-2|TRBV6-5
CASIKPGGRGYTF
>TRBJ1-5|TRBV3-1/TRBV3-2
CASSITGQGNQPQHF
>TRBJ2-2|TRBV27
CASSLSGTYSAVGELFF
>TRBJ2-7|TRBV6-5
CASSYGESEQYF
>TRBJ2-5|TRBV3-1/TRBV3-2
CASSPRTSGGPRRTQYF
>TRBJ2-2|TRBV6-5
CASRSEQTGELFF
>TRBJ1-3|TRBV24-1
CATSDFSGQSLSGNTIYF
>TRBJ2-7|TRBV5-1
CASSWDSLSEQYF
>TRBJ2-7|TRBV19
CASRGTGDSYEQYF
>TRBJ2-7|TRBV3-1/TRBV3-2
CASSQGQGVPDEQYF
>TRBJ1-6|TRBV6-5
CASSRQGSSPLHF
>TRBJ2-7|TRBV5-1
CASSLDGTYEQYF
>TRBJ1-4|TRBV11-2
CASSSGPDRANEKLFF
>TRBJ2-7|TRBV5-1
CASSPGGGQGEQYF
>TRBJ1-2|TRBV29-1
CSVGDSFYGYTF
>TRBJ2-7|TRBV28
CASGTSGAYEQYF
>TRBJ2-7|TRBV28
CASSRDRGQSYEQYF
>TRBJ1-3|TRBV5-4
CASSRGGATGSGNTIYF
>TRBJ2-1|TRBV10-2
CASSEAGGNNEQFF
>TRBJ1-2|TRBV19
CASSPTGTGTYYGYTF